This T cell receptor beta chain was sequenced during a study of PD-L1 blockade in urothelial cancer. At the level of the study: A median blood sample held roughly 150,000 T cells and tens of thousands of unique TCRs. Findings and limits, study-wide: At the 3-week point, tumor-associated blood clones expanded more in durable-benefit patients.

As for this clone: Its antigen remains unidentified.

This CDR3 has 15 amino acids. V lost 2 bases and J lost 6; bases outside the gene matches: 5. CDR1 and CDR2 (germline): SGHTA, FQGNSA. Time point given: peripheral blood 6 weeks after treatment start. Sampling of each patient yielded between 1 and 8 specimens, collected pretreatment and on-treatment. Synthetic TCR analog templates were spiked into all PCRs individually. Profiled with immunoSEQ multiplex PCR; TCRdb holds only in-frame clones, not every one. The sample has 60,000 to 80,000 clones, more than 70% seen once. V usage is TRBV7-2 and J usage is TRBJ2-3, with 10 bases fitting TRBD2. Specimen: PBMCs, collected around atezolizumab (anti-PD-L1) treatment. The source is a man aged 55 to 70 with urothelial cancer. The CDR3 loop is CASSLPSGGIDTQYF. DNA for the CDR3: TGTGCCAGCAGCTTACCTAGCGGGGGCATTGATACGCAGTATTTT.